Included here is one T cell receptor (beta chain) sequence, with context. Its specificity is not known. Each cDNA molecule carried a unique molecular identifier. TCRdb reprocessed the 5' RACE reads via MiXCR and lists one record per CDR3 protein. Of approximately 80,000 distinct CDR3 sequences listed, roughly 12% were seen once; the top ten hold more than 10%. Germline CDR1 reads MNHNY; CDR2 reads SVGAGI (reference sequence). Trimming took 8 bases from V and 4 from J; bases not matched to a gene: 15. The CDR3 spans 16 residues. The data originate from a study of early T cells in non-severe SARS-CoV-2 infection. Study outcomes and limitations: Anti-spike CD8 responses were favored by VDJdb matching, which missed private and CD4 specificities.

This material consisted of whole blood, taken at baseline. The chain joins TRBV6-6 to TRBJ2-5, with 8 bases fitting TRBD1. This receptor was taken from an adult who was a healthcare worker with PCR-confirmed SARS-CoV-2 infection or an uninfected control (not recorded which). CDR3 DNA sequence: TGTGCCAGCGCCAGCCCCACAGGGGGGAGTCGAGAGACCCAGTACTTC. This encodes CASASPTGGSRETQYF.